One T cell receptor beta chain is described in this entry. The length of the CDR3 is 16 residues. Per germline, CDR1 SNHLY and CDR2 FYNNEI. The V and J ends lost 6 bases and 3 bases respectively, with 19 bases between them. Produced via immunoSEQ multiplex PCR; TCRdb's table is partial and in-frame only. The sample contains 73,000 or so clones, 85% of which appear only once. The data are from a study of OX40 agonist ivuxolimab in advanced cancers. Overall study: As their treatment, patients were administered ivuxolimab, an agonistic anti-OX40 (CD134) antibody.

This sample comprised CD4+ or CD8+ T cells sorted from blood, obtained in a trial of the OX40 agonist ivuxolimab. The chain is built from TRBV2 and TRBJ2-3, with unresolved D. This sequence was found in an adult with an advanced solid tumor such as melanoma, head and neck, liver or kidney cancer. The CDR3 DNA reads as TGTGCCAGCAGATCGACTGGCCTTTTCTTGACAGATACGCAGTATTTT. Translated: CASRSTGLFLTDTQYF.